The 12 T cell receptor beta chains given below trace back to one sample, sequenced in a study of cytomegalovirus exposure and HLA in healthy donors. Primers included in the PCR were 60 Vbeta and 13 Jbeta primers. Here immunoSEQ multiplex PCR was the method, and the copy in TCRdb shows in-frame clones only, minus some. The table lists under 130,000 clones, 65% to 90% of them singletons. Input material: PBMCs. Source of these receptors: a young man in good health and CMV-seropositive.

J is TRBJ2-7 and V is TRBV6-5, with 8 bases fitting TRBD1. CDR1 is MNHEY and CDR2 is SVGAGI in the germline V gene. V lost 0 bases, J lost 5 bases, and 6 bases stayed unmatched. There are 15 residues in the CDR3. The CDR3 DNA reads as TGTGCCAGCAGTTACTCCCGGGACAGGCAGCACGAGCAGTACTTC. Amino acids: CASSYSRDRQHEQYF.

The chain carries TRBV18 and TRBJ2-2; 9 positions agree with TRBD1. Unmatched junction bases numbered 10, after V lost 6 bases and J lost 5 bases. Per the germline V gene, CDR1 is KGHSH and CDR2 is LQKENI. The CDR3 length is 16 residues. CDR3 protein: CASSPRGTGSTGELFF. As DNA, the CDR3 is TGTGCCAGCTCCCCAAGAGGGACAGGGAGTACCGGGGAGCTGTTTTTT.

V usage is TRBV6-5 and J usage is TRBJ2-1; TRBD2 aligns across 7 bases. This CDR3 is built from 15 residues. Germline trimming cut 8 bases from V and 1 base from J; bases unmatched to any gene: 8. Germline CDR1 reads MNHEY; CDR2 reads SVGAGI. The CDR3 spells CASGGGSSSYNEQFF. CDR3 DNA: TGTGCCAGCGGGGGAGGGTCTTCGTCCTACAATGAGCAGTTCTTC.

J is TRBJ2-7 and V is TRBV10-3; 8 positions agree with TRBD1. V lost 5 bases, J lost 0 bases, and 3 bases stayed unmatched. The CDR3 is 14 amino acids. The V gene's germline CDR1 is ENHRY and CDR2 SYGVKD. This CDR3 is CAISPGGHSYEQYF. The DNA for the CDR3 is TGTGCCATCAGTCCAGGGGGCCACTCCTACGAGCAGTACTTC.

The V gene is TRBV5-1, the J gene TRBJ1-3; 9 bases are shared with TRBD1. This CDR3 is built from 17 residues. Germline CDR1 SGHRS, CDR2 YFSETQ. Unmatched junction bases numbered 8, after V lost 4 bases and J lost 0 bases. The DNA for the CDR3 is TGCGCCAGCAGCCTCTCTGGGACAGGGTTCTCTGGAAACACCATATATTTT. Translated: CASSLSGTGFSGNTIYF.

The rearrangement links TRBV5-1 to TRBJ1-2, with 12 bases fitting TRBD1. V lost 2 bases to trimming and J lost 4 bases; unmatched junction nucleotides: 6. Germline CDR1 SGHRS, CDR2 YFSETQ. CDR3 size: 16 residues. In nucleotides, the CDR3 is TGCGCCAGCAGCTTTGGAGGGACAGGGGGCATCTATGGCTACACCTTC. Amino acids: CASSFGGTGGIYGYTF.

The rearrangement links TRBV2 to TRBJ1-3, with TRBD1 identical over 10 bases. Germline CDR1 SNHLY, CDR2 FYNNEI. The CDR3 is 15 residues long. V lost 5 bases and J lost 3; bases outside the gene matches: 4. CDR3 coding DNA: TGTGCCAGCAGTCCAGACAGGGGGCATGGAAACACCATATATTTT. This gives the protein CASSPDRGHGNTIYF.

J is TRBJ1-1 and V is TRBV5-1; TRBD1 agrees at 9 bases. V trimming: 1 base; J trimming: 2 bases; junction bases outside the gene matches: 9. Germline lookup yields CDR1 SGHRS and CDR2 YFSETQ. The CDR3 is made up of 17 amino acids. The CDR3 nucleotides read TGCGCCAGCAGCTTGCTCGGACAGGGGTCGGGAAACACTGAAGCTTTCTTT. The encoded protein is CASSLLGQGSGNTEAFF.

This clone was counted once. The chain uses TRBV25-1 and TRBJ2-2; 14 bases are shared with TRBD2. Germline lookup yields CDR1 MGHDK and CDR2 SYGVNS. The ends lost 6 bases at V and 5 bases at J; junction bases unmatched: 8. The CDR3 has 17 amino acids. The CDR3 nucleotides are TGTGCCAGCAGCAAGACTAGCGGGGGGGCGGGGACCGGGGAGCTGTTTTTT. Its protein product is CASSKTSGGAGTGELFF.

The chain carries TRBV2 and TRBJ2-1; 7 bases agree with TRBD1. J was trimmed by 3 bases and V by 0 bases; bases with no gene match: 2. Germline loops: CDR1 SNHLY, CDR2 FYNNEI. The CDR3 runs 15 residues. The CDR3 loop reads CASSEAGGGYNEQFF. The CDR3 region has the DNA TGTGCCAGCAGTGAAGCAGGGGGCGGCTACAATGAGCAGTTCTTC.

The rearrangement links TRBV5-1 to TRBJ1-1; D gene uncertain. CDR1 is SGHRS, CDR2 YFSETQ, per germline. This CDR3 is 14 amino acids long. Trimming removed 1 base from V and 4 bases from J, with 11 bases in between. The CDR3 coding sequence is TGCGCCAGCAGCTTGACAGTTGGTGGCACTGAAGCTTTCTTT. Translated, it gives CASSLTVGGTEAFF.

The J gene is TRBJ2-7, the V gene TRBV7-2; 7 positions agree with TRBD1. With 5 bases clipped from V and 1 base from J, the junction kept 8 bases outside the gene matches. The CDR3 length is 15 residues. Germline values: CDR1 SGHTA, CDR2 FQGNSA. The CDR3 region is CASSPRQGMSYEQYF. The CDR3 DNA reads as TGTGCCAGCAGCCCCCGACAGGGAATGTCCTACGAGCAGTACTTC.